What follows are 27 T cell receptor beta chains derived from one specimen sequenced in a study of cytomegalovirus exposure and HLA in healthy donors. Vbeta (60) and Jbeta (13) primers were used in the PCR. Produced via immunoSEQ multiplex PCR; TCRdb's table is partial and in-frame only. Among over 45,000 clones, around 80% were seen once, and the ten largest hold roughly 2.3%. The sample was PBMCs. Every receptor here comes from a boy aged 5-17 years in good health and CMV-seropositive.

The chain carries TRBV5-1 and TRBJ1-5, with D possibly TRBD1 on 6 matching bases. Germline-derived CDR1 and CDR2 are SGHRS and YFSETQ. The CDR3 is 15 amino acids. V was trimmed by 0 bases and J by 3 bases, leaving 10 bases between them. The CDR3 bases are TGCGCCAGCAGCTTGGATTGGACAGCCAATCAGCCCCAGCATTTT. It translates to CASSLDWTANQPQHF.

The chain carries TRBV6-1 and TRBJ2-3; 13 nucleotides agree with TRBD2. The germline gives CDR1 MNHNS, CDR2 SASEGT. The trim removed 11 bases at V and 4 bases at J, leaving 6 bases unmatched. The CDR3 consists of 14 residues. DNA for the CDR3: TGTGCCTGCTACACTAGCGGGGGGGCAGATACGCAGTATTTT. As protein: CACYTSGGADTQYF.

The chain joins TRBV9 to TRBJ1-4, with TRBD1 as a possible D gene (5 bases). The CDR3 is 19 residues long. Germline CDR1 is SGDLS and CDR2 is YYNGEE. Trimming removed 3 bases from V and 3 bases from J, with 24 bases in between. The CDR3 DNA reads as TGTGCCAGCAGCGCCGGGGAGGCTAGGGACGGGGACCCTAATGAAAAACTGTTTTTT. Amino acids: CASSAGEARDGDPNEKLFF.

This rearrangement joins TRBV20-1 to TRBJ2-7; a weak D match, TRBD2 (5 bases). This CDR3 contains 11 residues. Germline V CDR1 and CDR2: DFQATT, SNEGSKA (reference sequence). Trimming removed 6 bases from V and 7 bases from J, with 13 bases in between. This CDR3 is CSALGVAEQYF. DNA for the CDR3: TGCAGTGCCCTCGGGGTAGCGGAGCAGTACTTC.

The V call is TRBV2, the J call TRBJ1-2, with D hard to call. Trimming took off 7 bases at V and 4 bases at J, with 7 bases between the two ends. The germline CDR1 and CDR2 sequences are SNHLY and FYNNEI. CDR3 length: 11 residues. The CDR3 DNA reads TGTGCCAGCACGGCTAGCTATGGCTACACCTTC. Translating it yields CASTASYGYTF.

The V call is TRBV5-4, the J call TRBJ2-3, with D possibly TRBD2 on 7 matching bases. The CDR3 runs to 14 residues. Germline V gene data show CDR1 as SGHNT and CDR2 as YYREEE (reference sequence). V dropped 1 base and J dropped 9 bases, with 15 bases sitting between them. The CDR3 protein is CASSLLAGAGTQYF. The CDR3 coding sequence is TGTGCCAGCAGCTTGCTGGCGGGGGCGGGGACGCAGTATTTT.

This clone came up a few times. The chain is built from TRBV7-9 and TRBJ2-6; the D is unclear. CDR1 SEHNR and CDR2 FQNEAQ come from the germline V gene (reference sequence). Trimming shortened V by 1 base and J by 0 bases, and 10 bases separated the two germline ends. This CDR3 contains 17 residues. The CDR3 DNA reads as TGTGCCAGCAGCTTAGGGAGACTTCTCTCTGGGGCCAACGTCCTGACTTTC. It specifies CASSLGRLLSGANVLTF.

This chain connects TRBV6-4 to TRBJ1-5; D is possibly TRBD1 (6 bases). The germline gives CDR1 MRHNA, CDR2 SNTAGT. Trimming cost V 11 bases and J 6 bases, with 26 bases left between them. CDR3 length: 16 amino acids. CDR3 sequence reads: CAGTTKMRGQVQPQHF. CDR3 coding DNA: TGTGCCGGAACAACTAAAATGCGGGGGCAGGTTCAGCCCCAGCATTTT.

The rearrangement links TRBV6-6 to TRBJ1-4; 7 positions agree with TRBD1. This CDR3 region has 16 residues. J gave up 4 bases and V 6 bases, and 11 bases lay outside the gene matches. Germline V lookup: CDR1 MNHNY, CDR2 SVGAGI (reference sequence). The CDR3 sequence: CASRLTARDSNEKLFF. The CDR3 bases are TGTGCCAGCAGACTCACCGCCCGGGACAGTAATGAAAAACTGTTTTTT.

V usage is TRBV2 and J usage is TRBJ1-2; D is undetermined. The CDR3 loop spans 15 amino acids. Trimming left V 9 bases short and J 7 bases short, with 24 bases between. Germline V gives CDR1 SNHLY, CDR2 FYNNEI. CDR3 loop: CARTRSLSLTSGYTF. The CDR3 DNA reads as TGTGCCAGGACGAGGTCCCTATCTCTAACCAGTGGCTACACCTTC.

DNA of the CDR3: TGTGCCAGCAGTGAAAACGGGGGTTATCAGCCCCAGCATTTT. Protein sequence: CASSENGGYQPQHF. V is TRBV6-1 and J is TRBJ1-5; the D gene is possibly TRBD1 (5 bases). Trimming removed 2 bases at V and 5 bases at J, with 10 bases between. This CDR3 comprises 14 residues. Germline V gene lookup returns CDR1 MNHNS and CDR2 SASEGT.

The V call is TRBV5-1, the J call TRBJ2-7; TRBD2 matches 9 bases. CDR1 and CDR2 from the germline V gene are SGHRS and YFSETQ. The CDR3 sequence is 16 residues long. V trimming: 4 bases; J trimming: 4 bases; junction bases outside the gene matches: 12. The CDR3 sequence: CASSPAGGPSTYEQYF. CDR3 bases: TGCGCCAGCAGCCCAGCGGGGGGTCCCTCAACTTACGAGCAGTACTTC. Full variable domain (rest looked up from reference TRBV5-1 and TRBJ2-7): KAGVTQTPRYLIKTRGQQVTLSCSPISGHRSVSWYQQTPGQGLQFLFEYFSETQRNKGNFPGRFSGRQFSNSRSEMNVSTLELGDSALYLCASSPAGGPSTYEQYFGPGTRLTVT.

The genes are TRBV7-2 and TRBJ2-2; 11 nucleotides agree with TRBD2. Germline V gene sequence: CDR1 SGHTA, CDR2 FQGNSA. Unmatched junction bases numbered 7, after V lost 4 bases and J lost 9 bases. The length of the CDR3 is 15 residues. The CDR3 nucleotides read TGTGCCAGCAGCTCCCCTAGACTAGCGGGGAGGGAGCTGTTTTTT. Residues: CASSSPRLAGRELFF.

The chain couples TRBV7-2 to TRBJ2-7; perhaps TRBD2 as D (7 bases). The CDR3 covers 13 residues. V lost 5 bases to trimming and J lost 9 bases, with 17 bases between them. Germline CDR1 and CDR2: SGHTA and FQGNSA. CDR3 sequence reads: CASSVRGSGGQYF. CDR3 sequence (DNA): TGTGCCAGCAGCGTTAGGGGGTCGGGGGGGCAGTACTTC.

This clone was seen more than once but under ten times. The chain recombines TRBV4-1 with TRBJ2-1; 7 bases are shared with TRBD2. Germline CDR1 MGHRA, CDR2 YSYEKL. The CDR3 length is 17 residues. With V trimmed by 3 bases and J by 0 bases, 8 bases remained unmatched. The CDR3 nucleotides read TGCGCCAGCAGCCACCCAGCCCGGGGGGTCTCCTACAATGAGCAGTTCTTC. Its translation is CASSHPARGVSYNEQFF.

CDR3 protein: CASSLVNLGGQAGELFF. In DNA, the CDR3 is TGTGCCAGCAGCTTAGTAAATCTCGGGGGGCAGGCCGGGGAGCTGTTTTTT. The chain joins TRBV7-6 to TRBJ2-2; perhaps TRBD2 as D (7 bases). Germline V lookup: CDR1 SGHVS, CDR2 FNYEAQ. V dropped 1 base and J dropped 6 bases, with 18 bases sitting between them. This CDR3 region has 17 residues.

The gene calls are TRBV19 and TRBJ2-2; 8 bases are shared with TRBD2. The CDR3 is 14 amino acids. CDR1 and CDR2 (germline): LNHDA, SQIVND (reference sequence). V gave up 3 bases and J gave up 5 bases; unmatched junction bases: 2. CDR3 bases: TGTGCCAGTAGTATCGGGGGGGGGACCGGGGAGCTGTTTTTT. It codes for CASSIGGGTGELFF.

The V and J genes are TRBV7-6 and TRBJ1-3, with D unresolved. Per germline, CDR1 SGHVS and CDR2 FNYEAQ. This CDR3 region has 14 residues. V lost 2 bases, J lost 2 bases, and 7 bases lay in between. In DNA, the CDR3 is TGTGCCAGCAGCTTACGGGGAGCTGGAAACACCATATATTTT. Amino acid sequence: CASSLRGAGNTIYF.

V gene TRBV2 combines with J gene TRBJ2-5, with unresolved D. The CDR3 runs to 10 residues. Germline assignment: CDR1 SNHLY and CDR2 FYNNEI. V shed 4 bases and J shed 7 bases, with 4 bases lying between them. The CDR3 nucleotides read TGTGCCAGCAGTGCGGGGACCCAGTACTTC. Residues: CASSAGTQYF.

The genes are TRBV29-1 and TRBJ2-1, with D perhaps matching TRBD1 (5 bases). Germline CDR1 SQVTM, CDR2 ANQGSEA. The CDR3 totals 13 residues. With 3 bases removed from V and 4 bases from J, the gap between germline ends came to 10 bases. The CDR3 coding sequence is TGCAGCGTTGATCAGTCAGGGTACAATGAGCAGTTCTTC. The encoded protein is CSVDQSGYNEQFF.

The rearrangement uses TRBV5-1 and TRBJ2-2; D call uncertain. Germline loops: CDR1 SGHRS, CDR2 YFSETQ. V was shortened by 4 bases and J by 4 bases, with 5 bases between the two germline ends. This CDR3 contains 12 residues. Here the CDR3 reads CASSRSTGELFF. CDR3 in DNA: TGCGCCAGCAGCCGGAGCACCGGGGAGCTGTTTTTT.

V gene TRBV29-1 combines with J gene TRBJ2-3; weak D call: TRBD1 (6 bases). Germline V gene lookup returns CDR1 SQVTM and CDR2 ANQGSEA. Trimming cost V 5 bases and J 6 bases, with 15 bases left between them. This CDR3 is built from 13 residues. The CDR3 is CSVKDSFIDTQYF. The CDR3 nucleotides are TGCAGCGTTAAGGACAGCTTTATCGATACGCAGTATTTT.

The V gene is TRBV19, the J gene TRBJ2-7; 12 nucleotides agree with TRBD2. Per germline, CDR1 LNHDA and CDR2 SQIVND (reference sequence). V dropped 4 bases and J dropped 5; count of bases not matched to a gene: 6. The CDR3 spans 15 residues. CDR3 nucleotides: TGTGCCAGTAGTACTTCTAGCGGGGGGGCCCACGAGCAGTACTTC. It specifies CASSTSSGGAHEQYF.

V usage is TRBV27 and J usage is TRBJ1-5; the D is unclear. Trimming stripped 6 bases from V and 3 bases from J, with 15 bases between. The CDR3 totals 15 residues. Germline CDR1 is MNHEY and CDR2 is SMNVEV (reference sequence). CDR3 sequence (DNA): TGTGCCAGCAGGAGGGCGGGGTTTGACAATCAGCCCCAGCATTTT. Amino acid sequence: CASRRAGFDNQPQHF.

The gene calls are TRBV7-3 and TRBJ2-1; D ambiguous. CDR3 length equals 14 residues. In germline, CDR1 is SGHTA, CDR2 FQGTGA. With 2 bases removed from V and 7 bases from J, the gap between germline ends came to 12 bases. The CDR3 DNA reads TGTGCCAGCAGCTTAGTTCTAGGCAGTAATGAGCAGTTCTTC. This encodes CASSLVLGSNEQFF.

The V gene is TRBV27, the J gene TRBJ1-1; D unclear. From germline, CDR1 is MNHEY and CDR2 SMNVEV (reference sequence). The CDR3 contains 15 residues. Trimming stripped 4 bases from V and 5 bases from J, with 17 bases between. For the CDR3, the DNA is TGTGCCAGCAGTTGGCAAAGCTTCGGCGGAACTGAAGCTTTCTTT. It is translated as CASSWQSFGGTEAFF.

The chain carries TRBV19 and TRBJ1-2; TRBD1 matches 7 bases. Germline V gene data show CDR1 as LNHDA and CDR2 as SQIVND (reference sequence). The V gene end was trimmed by 6 bases and the J gene end by 5 bases; junction bases not matched to a gene: 6. The CDR3 is made up of 13 amino acids. The CDR3 nucleotides are TGTGCCAGTAGGAGGACAGGACCTTATGGCTACACCTTC. Translation gives CASRRTGPYGYTF.